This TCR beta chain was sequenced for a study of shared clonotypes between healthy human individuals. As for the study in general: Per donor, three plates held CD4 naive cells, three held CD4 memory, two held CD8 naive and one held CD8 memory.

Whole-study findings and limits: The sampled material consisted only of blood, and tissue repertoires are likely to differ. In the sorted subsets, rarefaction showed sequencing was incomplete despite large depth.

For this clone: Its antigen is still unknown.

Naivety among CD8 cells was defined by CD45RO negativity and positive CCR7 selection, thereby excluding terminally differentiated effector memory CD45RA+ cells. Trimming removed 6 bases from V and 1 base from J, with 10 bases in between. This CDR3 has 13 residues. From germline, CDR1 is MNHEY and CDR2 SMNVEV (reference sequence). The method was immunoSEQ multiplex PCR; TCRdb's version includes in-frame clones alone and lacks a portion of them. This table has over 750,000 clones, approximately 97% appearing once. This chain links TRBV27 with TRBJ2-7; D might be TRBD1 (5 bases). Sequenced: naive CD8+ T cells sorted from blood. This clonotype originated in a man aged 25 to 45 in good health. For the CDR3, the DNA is TGTGCCAGCAGCTCGAAGGGGTCCTACGAGCAGTACTTC. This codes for CASSSKGSYEQYF.